These 22 T cell receptor beta chains came from one sample sequenced in a study of PD-1 blockade in mismatch repair-deficient tumors. Assay: immunoSEQ multiplex PCR; the TCRdb copy retains only in-frame clones and omits some. The sample records some 85,000 clones, about 82% being singletons. Here the sequenced sample was peripheral blood, taken 44 weeks after starting pembrolizumab. The source is an adult with mismatch repair-deficient cancer.

The chain has TRBV7-3 and TRBJ2-4, with unresolved D. This CDR3 is built from 16 residues. V lost 5 bases and J lost 0, with 14 bases in between. Per germline, CDR1 SGHTA and CDR2 FQGTGA. CDR3 in amino acids: CASSPKSDLAKNIQYF. CDR3 nucleotide sequence: TGTGCCAGCAGCCCAAAGAGTGACCTAGCCAAAAACATTCAGTACTTC. Complete variable domain (other parts from reference TRBV7-3 and TRBJ2-4): GAGVSQTPSNKVTEKGKYVELRCDPISGHTALYWYRQSLGQGPEFLIYFQGTGAADDSGLPNDRFFAVRPEGSVSTLKIQRTERGDSAVYLCASSPKSDLAKNIQYFGAGTRLSVL.

The chain combines TRBV6-5 with TRBJ2-7; D is perhaps TRBD2 (6 bases). Germline CDR1 is MNHEY and CDR2 is SVGAGI. This CDR3 region has 16 residues. Trimming left V 3 bases short and J 2 bases short, with 17 bases between. For the CDR3, the DNA is TGTGCCAGCAGTTATCGCCCAGTTAGCGGAACCTACGAGCAGTACTTC. The encoded protein is CASSYRPVSGTYEQYF.

The sample holds many counts of this clone. This chain joins TRBV28 and TRBJ2-3; TRBD2 matches at 10 bases. Germline V gene data show CDR1 as MDHEN and CDR2 as SYDVKM. The length of the CDR3 is 15 residues. V trimming: 8 bases; J trimming: 4 bases; junction bases outside the gene matches: 9. CDR3: CASSGLAGDADTQYF. In DNA form, the CDR3 reads TGTGCCAGCTCCGGCCTAGCGGGAGACGCAGATACGCAGTATTTT.

This sequence joins TRBV7-2 and TRBJ2-7; no firm D call. CDR1 and CDR2 (germline): SGHTA, FQGNSA. This CDR3 spans 13 amino acids. Between the trimmed V and J ends, which lost 2 bases and 5 bases, there was a span of 10 bases. As DNA, the CDR3 is TGTACCAGCAGCTTATATGAATTAAACGAGCAGTACTTC. Its translation: CTSSLYELNEQYF.

The chain combines TRBV20-1 with TRBJ2-3; D unclear. The CDR3 runs to 11 residues. The V gene lost 6 bases and the J gene lost 2 bases, with 6 bases spanning the gap. Germline V CDR1 and CDR2: DFQATT, SNEGSKA (reference sequence). The CDR3 is CSAVTTDTQYF. CDR3 nucleotides: TGCAGTGCCGTAACCACAGATACGCAGTATTTT.

V and J are TRBV9 and TRBJ1-1, with TRBD1 as a possible D gene (5 bases). Trimming pared 2 bases from V and 3 bases from J, leaving 11 bases between. CDR3 size: 14 residues. Germline assignment: CDR1 SGDLS and CDR2 YYNGEE. In DNA form, the CDR3 reads TGTGCCAGCAGCGTGGACGTAGGGGACACTGAAGCTTTCTTT. Its translation: CASSVDVGDTEAFF.

V usage is TRBV5-4 and J usage is TRBJ2-5; 12 bases map to TRBD2. V lost 4 bases to trimming and J lost 4 bases; unmatched junction nucleotides: 8. The germline gives CDR1 SGHNT, CDR2 YYREEE (reference sequence). CDR3 length: 16 residues. The CDR3 loop reads CASSPSGLAGSETQYF. DNA for the CDR3: TGTGCCAGCAGCCCGAGTGGACTAGCGGGATCAGAGACCCAGTACTTC.

The genes are TRBV7-2 and TRBJ1-2; D call uncertain. The CDR3 totals 14 residues. CDR1 and CDR2 from the germline V gene are SGHTA and FQGNSA. The V and J ends lost 5 bases and 2 bases respectively, with 12 bases between them. CDR3 in DNA: TGTGCCAGCAGCCCACGACAAGGGAACTATGGCTACACCTTC. As protein: CASSPRQGNYGYTF. Full variable domain (rest looked up from reference TRBV7-2 and TRBJ1-2): GAGVSQSPSNKVTEKGKDVELRCDPISGHTALYWYRQSLGQGLEFLIYFQGNSAPDKSGLPSDRFSAERTGGSVSTLTIQRTQQEDSAVYLCASSPRQGNYGYTFGSGTRLTVV.

This chain links TRBV9 with TRBJ2-5; possible D gene TRBD1, 6 bases. The J call is uncertain, as TRBJ2-7 better fits the DNA end. From germline, CDR1 is SGDLS and CDR2 YYNGEE. CDR3 length equals 14 residues. CDR3 loop: CASSEGTRSYEQYF. CDR3 nucleotide sequence: TGTGCCAGCAGCGAGGGGACACGCTCCTACGAGCAGTACTTC.

The genes are TRBV19 and TRBJ2-4; D may be TRBD2 (6 bases). Trimming stripped 5 bases from V and 1 base from J, with 12 bases between. The CDR3 has 15 residues. Germline loops: CDR1 LNHDA, CDR2 SQIVND (reference sequence). The chain's CDR3 is CASSGRTSAKNIQYF. The CDR3 DNA is TGTGCCAGTAGTGGCCGAACTAGCGCCAAAAACATTCAGTACTTC.

This CDR3 is CSVEGLAGADTQYF. The CDR3 region has the DNA TGCAGCGTTGAAGGGTTAGCGGGCGCGGATACGCAGTATTTT. This chain links TRBV29-1 with TRBJ2-3; 7 nucleotides line up with TRBD2. The CDR3 spans 14 residues. The germline gives CDR1 SQVTM, CDR2 ANQGSEA. Trimming removed 1 base from V and 6 bases from J; junction bases left unmatched: 7.

This chain joins TRBV27 and TRBJ2-2; D not resolved. Germline V CDR1 and CDR2: MNHEY, SMNVEV (reference sequence). V was pared by 5 bases and J by 7 bases, with 17 bases between. The CDR3 is 15 residues long. The chain's CDR3 is CASSIHVSQGGELFF. CDR3 sequence (DNA): TGTGCCAGCAGTATCCACGTCTCCCAAGGCGGGGAGCTGTTTTTT.

This clone occurred once. This chain uses TRBV12-5 with TRBJ2-6, with 9 bases that match TRBD1. After removal of 3 bases from V and 3 bases from J, the junction contained 3 bases not matched to a gene. Germline V lookup: CDR1 LGHNT, CDR2 FRNRAP. CDR3 size: 16 residues. This chain's CDR3 is CASGFLGQGGANVLTF. CDR3 DNA: TGTGCTAGTGGTTTTTTGGGACAGGGTGGGGCCAACGTCCTGACTTTC.

The chain employs TRBV5-4 and TRBJ2-7, with D perhaps being TRBD1 or TRBD2 (5 bases each). Trimming left V 5 bases short and J 4 bases short, with 10 bases between. The V gene's germline CDR1 is SGHNT and CDR2 YYREEE (reference sequence). The CDR3 contains 12 residues. The CDR3 nucleotides read TGTGCCAGCAGTCCTGAGGGGTACGAGCAGTACTTC. Its protein product is CASSPEGYEQYF.

This sequence joins TRBV28 and TRBJ1-1; D is uncertain. The V end was cut by 3 bases, the J end by 4 bases, with 15 bases between. Germline values: CDR1 MDHEN, CDR2 SYDVKM. The length of the CDR3 is 15 residues. In DNA, the CDR3 is TGTGCCAGCAGTTTTCTGGGCCCCAAAGGCACTGAAGCTTTCTTT. Its translation: CASSFLGPKGTEAFF.

The gene calls are TRBV4-1 and TRBJ2-7, with D perhaps assigned TRBD1 or TRBD2 (6 bases each). CDR1 and CDR2 from the germline V gene are MGHRA and YSYEKL. There are 15 residues in the CDR3. Trimming removed 1 base at V and 5 bases at J, with 15 bases between. The CDR3 loop reads CASSQGGGFLDEQYF. The DNA for the CDR3 is TGCGCCAGCAGCCAAGGAGGGGGGTTTTTGGACGAGCAGTACTTC.

This clone was seen just once. The chain uses TRBV5-8 and TRBJ2-7; D might be TRBD1 (5 bases). Trimming left V 2 bases short and J 7 bases short, with 25 bases between. Germline V gene sequence: CDR1 SGHTS, CDR2 YDEGEE. CDR3 size: 17 residues. CDR3 sequence (DNA): TGTGCCAGCAGCTTTTGGGGCAGGGCGGATTTTTTGGGGGAGCAGTACTTC. It specifies CASSFWGRADFLGEQYF.

This chain connects TRBV9 to TRBJ2-3; 7 bases are a match to TRBD2. Losses at the gene ends were 4 bases for V and 0 bases for J; bases not matched to a gene: 5. The CDR3 covers 15 residues. Germline CDR1 reads SGDLS; CDR2 reads YYNGEE. The CDR3 loop reads CASSLGGVSTDTQYF. The DNA for the CDR3 is TGTGCCAGCAGCCTGGGGGGGGTGAGCACAGATACGCAGTATTTT.

The J gene is TRBJ2-1, the V gene TRBV27; D gene ambiguous. Germline V gene sequence: CDR1 MNHEY, CDR2 SMNVEV (reference sequence). This CDR3 has 12 amino acids. The V end was cut by 6 bases, the J end by 6 bases, with 9 bases between. Here the CDR3 reads CASSPSGNEQFF. In DNA form, the CDR3 reads TGTGCCAGCAGCCCCTCTGGCAATGAGCAGTTCTTC.

In its sample, this clone was seen many times. The chain recombines TRBV6-4 with TRBJ2-6, with D possibly being TRBD2 (6 bases). CDR1 is MRHNA, CDR2 SNTAGT, per germline. Trimming took 0 bases from V and 0 from J, leaving 6 bases between them. The CDR3 spans 16 residues. CDR3 sequence reads: CASSDSSGSGANVLTF. In nucleotides, the CDR3 is TGTGCCAGCAGTGACTCTAGCGGCTCTGGGGCCAACGTCCTGACTTTC.

The chain is built from TRBV5-6 and TRBJ2-3; 14 positions match TRBD2. Trimming took 3 bases from V and 5 from J; bases not matched to a gene: 8. CDR3 length: 17 amino acids. The germline V gene has CDR1 SGHDT and CDR2 YYEEEE. The CDR3 reads CASSSGLAGEQGDTQYF. DNA of the CDR3: TGTGCCAGCAGCTCGGGACTAGCGGGAGAGCAGGGAGATACGCAGTATTTT.

This clone was observed a single time. The chain links TRBV7-3 to TRBJ2-1; the D gene is possibly TRBD2 (6 bases). Germline V gene sequence: CDR1 SGHTA, CDR2 FQGTGA. V gave up 1 base and J gave up 12 bases, with 13 bases separating them. CDR3 size: 13 residues. The CDR3 sequence is CASSLNQGRWQFF. CDR3 coding DNA: TGTGCCAGCAGCTTAAATCAAGGGAGGTGGCAGTTCTTC.